These 14 T cell receptor beta chains came from one sample sequenced in a study of Ad26.COV2.S vaccination and SARS-CoV-2 variants. Method: immunoSEQ multiplex PCR; TCRdb's copy keeps in-frame clones and lacks some. This table holds some 180,000 clones, roughly nine tenths found once. Specimen: peripheral blood, collected after recovery from COVID-19. Receptor source: a human donor who had recovered from COVID-19.

The chain joins TRBV3-1 (or the pseudogene TRBV3-2) to TRBJ1-1; D ambiguous. The germline gives CDR1 LGHDT, CDR2 YNNKEL (reference sequence). This CDR3 comprises 17 residues. Trimming pared 3 bases from V and 0 bases from J, leaving 17 bases between. CDR3 region: CASSHRVLGAMNTEAFF. The CDR3 nucleotides are TGTGCCAGCAGCCACCGCGTTTTGGGAGCAATGAACACTGAAGCTTTCTTT.

The chain is built from TRBV9 and TRBJ1-3; D is unclear. V shed 0 bases and J shed 2 bases, with 9 bases lying between them. There are 15 residues in the CDR3. The germline gives CDR1 SGDLS, CDR2 YYNGEE. CDR3 in DNA: TGTGCCAGCAGCGTAGCAACGGGGACTGGAAACACCATATATTTT. Protein: CASSVATGTGNTIYF.

This sequence joins TRBV28 and TRBJ2-5; 7 nucleotides align to TRBD2. This CDR3 region has 18 residues. After removal of 6 bases from V and 7 bases from J, the junction contained 23 bases not matched to a gene. Germline loops: CDR1 MDHEN, CDR2 SYDVKM. CDR3 DNA sequence: TGTGCCAGCAGCCACTTACCCTTCTTGGGAGGGATGGTCGGGACCCAGTACTTC. It encodes CASSHLPFLGGMVGTQYF. Combining the CDR3 with reference TRBV28 and TRBJ2-5 gives the whole variable domain DVKVTQSSRYLVKRTGEKVFLECVQDMDHENMFWYRQDPGLGLRLIYFSYDVKMKEKGDIPEGYSVSREKKERFSLILESASTNQTSMYLCASSHLPFLGGMVGTQYFGPGTRLLVL.

This chain links TRBV7-3 with TRBJ2-2; 8 bases fit TRBD1. Trimming at V came to 4 bases and at J to 4 bases, leaving 8 bases not matched to a gene. The CDR3 runs 16 residues. In germline, CDR1 is SGHTA, CDR2 FQGTGA. CDR3 sequence reads: CASSSPGTGVTGELFF. In DNA, the CDR3 is TGTGCCAGCAGCTCGCCCGGGACAGGAGTCACCGGGGAGCTGTTTTTT.

The chain carries TRBV20-1 and TRBJ1-2, with D unresolved. V lost 3 bases and J 8 bases, leaving 7 bases between the germline ends. This CDR3 spans 10 amino acids. Germline values: CDR1 DFQATT, CDR2 SNEGSKA (reference sequence). The CDR3 DNA sequence: TGCAGTGCTAGCACGGAGGGCTACACCTTC. Its translation: CSASTEGYTF.

The chain carries TRBV27 and TRBJ2-7; D may be TRBD2 (7 bases). The CDR3 covers 15 residues. Trimming stripped 5 bases from V and 2 bases from J, with 16 bases between. Germline values: CDR1 MNHEY, CDR2 SMNVEV (reference sequence). This chain's CDR3 is CASSPLGEGAYEQYF. In DNA form, the CDR3 reads TGTGCCAGCAGTCCCCTGGGGGAGGGGGCCTACGAGCAGTACTTC.

V is TRBV19 and J is TRBJ2-5; D is undetermined. With 0 bases removed from V and 4 bases from J, the gap between germline ends came to 15 bases. The CDR3 sequence is 16 residues long. Germline V CDR1 and CDR2: LNHDA, SQIVND (reference sequence). The CDR3 region has the DNA TGTGCCAGTAGTATAGATGTTGCCGGGTATGGAGAGACCCAGTACTTC. The encoded protein is CASSIDVAGYGETQYF.

The genes are TRBV11-2 and TRBJ1-3; weak D call: TRBD1 (5 bases). CDR1 and CDR2 (germline): SGHAT, FQNNGV. Trimming took off 5 bases at V and 4 bases at J, with 18 bases between the two ends. This CDR3 is built from 16 residues. CDR3 protein: CASSVGGRGAGNTIYF. Here the CDR3 DNA reads TGTGCCAGCAGCGTAGGAGGACGAGGGGCGGGAAACACCATATATTTT.

This clone showed up just a few times. The chain uses TRBV3-1 (or the pseudogene TRBV3-2) and TRBJ1-4; 9 nucleotides agree with TRBD1. This CDR3 comprises 16 residues. The J segment lost 5 bases and the V segment lost 2 bases, leaving 6 bases of the junction unmatched. The germline CDR1 and CDR2 sequences are LGHDT and YNNKEL (reference sequence). In DNA, the CDR3 is TGTGCCAGCAGCCAAAACCCGACAGGGGGGAATGAAAAACTGTTTTTT. This encodes CASSQNPTGGNEKLFF.

The chain employs TRBV7-3 and TRBJ2-7; the D gene is possibly TRBD2 (5 bases). From germline, CDR1 is SGHTA and CDR2 FQGTGA. This CDR3 has 12 residues. Trimming left V 3 bases short and J 7 bases short, with 10 bases between. The CDR3 region has the DNA TGTGCCAGCAGCTTGCCGGGCGGGGAGCAGTACTTC. This codes for CASSLPGGEQYF.

The chain is built from TRBV19 and TRBJ1-5; no reliable D call. V lost 5 bases, J lost 7 bases, and 12 bases lay in between. The CDR3 extends over 13 amino acids. Germline V gene data show CDR1 as LNHDA and CDR2 as SQIVND (reference sequence). This CDR3 is CASSPDIRQPQHF. CDR3 sequence (DNA): TGTGCCAGTAGTCCTGACATCCGCCAGCCCCAGCATTTT.

The chain is built from TRBV5-1 and TRBJ1-1, with 9 bases lining up with TRBD1. Per the germline V gene, CDR1 is SGHRS and CDR2 is YFSETQ. With 5 bases clipped from V and 4 bases from J, the junction kept 9 bases outside the gene matches. The CDR3 length is 15 residues. This CDR3 is CASSSGQGESTEAFF. CDR3 DNA sequence: TGCGCCAGCAGTTCGGGACAGGGAGAGAGCACTGAAGCTTTCTTT.

This chain connects TRBV27 to TRBJ1-6, with D perhaps TRBD1 (5 bases). The CDR3 length is 14 residues. Germline CDR1 MNHEY, CDR2 SMNVEV (reference sequence). Trimming took 3 bases from V and 8 from J, leaving 11 bases between them. CDR3 residues: CASSFGGEDSPLHF. For the CDR3, the DNA is TGTGCCAGCAGTTTTGGGGGGGAGGATTCACCCCTCCACTTT.

The genes are TRBV7-8 and TRBJ2-2, with D hard to call. The CDR3 spans 15 residues. CDR1 SGHVS and CDR2 FQNEAQ come from the germline V gene. V lost 1 base to trimming and J lost 0 bases, with 6 bases between them. CDR3 sequence reads: CASSLDNSNTGELFF. CDR3 DNA sequence: TGTGCCAGCAGCTTAGATAACTCGAACACCGGGGAGCTGTTTTTT. The variable domain in full, completed from reference TRBV7-8 and TRBJ2-2, reads GAGVSQSPRYKVAKRGQDVALRCDPISGHVSLFWYQQALGQGPEFLTYFQNEAQLDKSGLPSDRFFAERPEGSVSTLKIQRTQQEDSAVYLCASSLDNSNTGELFFGEGSRLTVL.